This TCR beta chain originates from a study of cytomegalovirus exposure and HLA in healthy donors (dated 2017 in TCRdb). Regarding the complete study: An earlier analysis of 587 of the donors reported about 260 Gb of sequence data and 95 million to 120 million unique TCR beta sequences obtained from roughly 170 million T cells. An earlier analysis of 587 of the donors used high-throughput TCR beta sequencing to judge whether each TCR beta V gene segment behaved as functional or pseudogenic. Typing coverage varied by locus: 629-630 donors for A, B, C, DRB1 and DQB1; more than 500 for DQA1; over 600 for DPA1; fewer than 480 for DPB1. About 280 gigabases of sequencing data and 70 million to 95 million unique TCR sequences made up an early release that covered 640 HLA-typed donors. Of the roughly 400 genotyped donors, 81% fell in the genetic ancestry cluster associated with self-reported Caucasian donors. Four to six DR-DQ haplotypes were handled as single units for association and clustering because linkage in the cohort was strong. To study patterns of TCR occurrence, a later analysis re-analyzed previously published TCR beta repertoires from 550 to 800 donors and added high-resolution HLA genotyping. To predict cytomegalovirus infection status, the study combined high-throughput TCR immunosequencing, statistical association of individual TCRs with disease status, and machine learning. A later genetic analysis used genome-wide SNP genotypes for 398 of the 666 donors, treating that subset as a discovery cohort. Besides the first cohort of around 700 subjects, a separate validation cohort made up of 120 different subjects was used. HLA typing included class I and class II loci at four-digit resolution. Alongside the repertoire data, information on donor age, sex, ethnicity and CMV serostatus was compiled. On average, around 240,000 unique TCR beta nucleotide sequences were sequenced per donor among 398 genotyped donors of the cohort, with about 19% of those sequences being non-productive. The aim of the study was to test whether cataloging public T cell receptors could identify signatures of past pathogen exposure. All discovery cohort repertoires had been generated on a single sequencing platform. In the later analysis, no new phenotypic data were used to find candidate immune exposures; instead, reliance was placed on TCR beta sequences and their occurrence across donors. Using immunosequencing, the study profiled T cell repertoires from 500 to 800 subjects and related those repertoires to cytomegalovirus serostatus.

About this clone: Its antigen is unknown. The germline gene is not matched at one end of the junction; a read error may be the cause. Other DNA sequences from this sample encode an identical CDR3 as well.

The research as a whole found: Broadly in line with IMGT annotations, most TCR beta V segments showed up in productive rearrangements about 87% or about 30% of the time in an earlier analysis of several hundred of the donors. The presence/absence analyses assumed that sequencing depth was roughly uniform across donors, and that assumption may not be true. A group of highly shared sequence variants was considered likely to be a technical artifact of the sequencing pipeline. A few of the identified cytomegalovirus-associated TCR beta chains were confirmed in vitro to be specific for cytomegalovirus antigens. Because some donors lacked HLA typing at each locus, the association tests relied only on the typed subset. In a later analysis, several top co-occurrence clusters were reported to appear linked to parvovirus B19, influenza, CMV and Epstein-Barr virus. In a later analysis, HLA-associated TCR beta chains were found to be more clonally expanded and to have lower generation probabilities than equally common non-associated chains. Most CMV-associated TCR beta chains appeared to be HLA-restricted in a later analysis, and the HLA associations seemed to be driven largely by CMV exposure. Because counts were too low, about 18 rarely observed V segments, including chromosome 9 orphons, were excluded from the earlier analysis of under 650 of the donors. A further reported finding was that TCR beta sequences accurately predicted the HLA-A and HLA-B alleles for most subjects in the first cohort. According to the authors, the approach could potentially be generalized to other disease states and immunological phenotypes. Most TCR sequences were seen in very few donors, while some public TCRs were found in many individuals. The 87-base-pair reads could not distinguish some IMGT-functional V segments, including TRBV6-2 and TRBV6-3, so those segments were excluded. In the study, around 150 TCR beta chains were listed as associated with cytomegalovirus. According to a later analysis, TCR association rates differed among HLA loci, with DRB1 alleles showing the most associated TCRs and HLA-C alleles showing the fewest. A later analysis associated 16,951 TCR beta sequences with specific HLA alleles at a false discovery rate of 0.05. Only TCR beta chains were sequenced in this cohort, and the absence of alpha or paired-chain data limited detectable features. Correlated functional status among segregating V segments might reflect linkage disequilibrium, but an unknown experimental factor could not be ruled out. Strong co-occurrence of HLA alleles, especially DR and DQ, made assigning TCR associations to individual alleles difficult. The classifier was reported to diagnose cytomegalovirus status with high specificity and sensitivity in both the original and validation cohorts. A later genetic analysis reported fewer N-insertions in productive TCRs among donors in an Asian-associated ancestry cluster than the roughly 640-donor mean. CMV serostatus was the only immune exposure information available for the cohort. In a later genetic analysis, a missense DCLRE1C variant was associated with V-gene and J-gene trimming of TCR beta chains, and the association was replicated in an independent cohort.

In total, 666 healthy bone marrow donors made up the cohort. All cohort members were sampled while nominally healthy, although unrecorded immune exposures were likely present. Of the approximately 700 cohort members, 250 to 300 had a positive CMV serostatus and about 350 had a negative one, while no CMV serostatus was recorded for the donor. A peripheral blood sample was collected from each donor, and TCR beta sequencing was performed on peripheral blood mononuclear cells. The Qiagen DNeasy Blood Extraction Kit was used to extract genomic DNA from the blood cell samples. From the cysteine up to the phenylalanine, the CDR3 has a length of 10 residues. Only the CDR3 portion is preserved as DNA: 30 bases, with reading frame beginning at the first base. The germline V gene (reference sequence) yields GTSNPN for CDR1 and SVGIG for CDR2. Libraries were built with the immunoSEQ multiplex PCR assay. For the multiplex PCR, a mixture combining 60 forward primers for TCR Vbeta segments and 13 reverse primers for TCR Jbeta segments was used. The CDR3 region of rearranged TCR beta genes was amplified from genomic DNA with a multiplex PCR assay. The amplified TCR beta libraries were sequenced on the Illumina HiSeq System as 87-base-pair reads. In the authors' own workflow: Across the 500 to 750 repertoires, a later analysis counted tens of millions of unique TCR beta chains, 8.5 million to 12 million of which were shared by at least two donors. Raw reads were error-corrected and collapsed into unique sequences by a nearest-neighbor algorithm in which closely related sequences were merged to remove PCR and sequencing errors. V, D and J gene segments were assigned by aligning CDR3 sequences to IMGT reference sequences. For a sequence to be retained, a match of at least six nucleotides was required to both a V gene segment and a J gene segment. Rearrangements were classified as productive when the CDR3 lacked stop codons and remained in frame with V and J, and all other rearrangements were classified as non-productive. CDR3 was defined according to IMGT convention as the region running from the second conserved V-encoded cysteine to the conserved J-encoded phenylalanine. The earlier analysis of fewer than 700 of the donors excluded sequences that lacked an unambiguous match to a single V gene segment. In an earlier analysis of several hundred of the donors, a V segment was called functional when productive rearrangements were above 56.7%, and segregating when the standard deviation between donors exceeded 5%. To diagnose cytomegalovirus status from the catalog of TCR beta chain sequences, a statistical classification framework was built. In a later analysis, TCR nucleotide sequences were compared against IMGT/GENE-DB human TR gene sequences so that V and J genes could be assigned. A later analysis assigned CDR3 sequences and most-parsimonious VDJ recombination scenarios with the TCRdist pipeline. A later analysis defined each TCR beta chain by its CDR3 amino acid sequence plus V-gene family, and excluded reads lacking a unique V-gene family. A later analysis removed over 500 highly shared, low-generation-probability nucleotide sequences to deal with suspected cross-contamination and a sequencing artifact. In a later analysis, a clonal expansion index for each public chain was calculated from normalized within-repertoire ranks of inferred template counts. In a later analysis, generation probabilities were computed using a VDJ recombination model fitted to out-of-frame rearrangements, and the results were checked against IGoR. In a later analysis, hypergeometric tests were used to score TCR-TCR, TCR-HLA and TCR-CMV co-occurrence, with a repertoire-size bias correction applied to TCR pairs. A later analysis estimated false discovery rates by permuting HLA or CMV assignments 20 times. In a later analysis, co-occurring TCRs were grouped using DBSCAN, with TCRdist sequence similarity added in when clustering inside HLA-allele-positive subsets. Repertoires with fewer than 30,000 or more than 120,000 public chains, plus five repertoires with anomalous nucleotide sharing, were excluded from co-occurrence clustering. In TCRdb, the immuneACCESS table is reduced to in-frame sequences with V and J assigned. These tables do not hold every clone; where another copy was compared, an unresolved V gene accounts for under half, and the others remain unexplained. Clonal size and the V and J genes are those of that table, whereas D and trimming came from the DNA. The table for this sample shows 30,000 to 40,000 clones. The ten largest clonotypes hold 5.9% of the sample.

The chain was built from TRBV30 and TRBJ1-6, with the D gene call left open. What was sequenced was PBMCs. The sequence derives from a human donor in good health. Read as DNA, the sequence is TGTCCCCCCCGTAATTCACCCCTACACTTT. Its coded protein is CPPRNSPLHF. Where the CDR3 stops, the reference TRBV30 and TRBJ1-6 genes take over; the full variable domain is SQTIHQWPATLVQPVGSPLSLECTVEGTSNPNLYWYRQAAGRGLQLLFYSVGIGQISSEVPQNLSASRPQDRQFILSSKKLLLSDSGFYLCPPRNSPLHFGNGTRLTVT.